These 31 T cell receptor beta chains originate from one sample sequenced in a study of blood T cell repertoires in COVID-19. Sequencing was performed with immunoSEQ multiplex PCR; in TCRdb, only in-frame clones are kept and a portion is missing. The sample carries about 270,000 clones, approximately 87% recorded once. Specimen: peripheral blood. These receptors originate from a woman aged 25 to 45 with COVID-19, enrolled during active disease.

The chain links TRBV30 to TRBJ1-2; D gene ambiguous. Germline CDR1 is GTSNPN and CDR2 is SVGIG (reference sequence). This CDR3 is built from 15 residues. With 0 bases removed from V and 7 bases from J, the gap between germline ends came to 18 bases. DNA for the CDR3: TGTGCCTGGAGTGTGGTTAGCGGAGGAATGGGTGGCTACACCTTC. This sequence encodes CAWSVVSGGMGGYTF.

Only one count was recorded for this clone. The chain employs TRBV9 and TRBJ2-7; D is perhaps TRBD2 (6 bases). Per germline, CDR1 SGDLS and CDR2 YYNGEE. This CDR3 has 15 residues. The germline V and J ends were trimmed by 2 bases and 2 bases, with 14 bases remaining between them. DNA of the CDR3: TGTGCCAGCAGCGTGGGACTTCCCTCTCCCTACGAGCAGTACTTC. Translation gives CASSVGLPSPYEQYF.

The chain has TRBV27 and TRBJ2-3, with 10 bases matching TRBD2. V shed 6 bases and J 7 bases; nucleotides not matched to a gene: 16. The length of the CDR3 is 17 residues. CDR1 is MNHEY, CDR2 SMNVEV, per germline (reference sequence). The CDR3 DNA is TGTGCCAGCAGCCCTAAGAGGAGCGGGGGGGGAAGGAATACGCAGTATTTT. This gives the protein CASSPKRSGGGRNTQYF.

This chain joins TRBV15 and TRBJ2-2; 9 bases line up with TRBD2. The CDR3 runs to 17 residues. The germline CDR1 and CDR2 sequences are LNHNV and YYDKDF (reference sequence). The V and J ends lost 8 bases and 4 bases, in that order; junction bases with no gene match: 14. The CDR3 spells CATSEGRLAGVTGELFF. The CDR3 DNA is TGTGCCACCTCGGAGGGGCGTTTAGCGGGGGTCACCGGGGAGCTGTTTTTT. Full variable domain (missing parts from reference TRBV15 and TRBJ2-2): DAMVIQNPRYQVTQFGKPVTLSCSQTLNHNVMYWYQQKSSQAPKLLFHYYDKDFNNEADTPDNFQSRRPNTSFCFLDIRSPGLGDTAMYLCATSEGRLAGVTGELFFGEGSRLTVL.

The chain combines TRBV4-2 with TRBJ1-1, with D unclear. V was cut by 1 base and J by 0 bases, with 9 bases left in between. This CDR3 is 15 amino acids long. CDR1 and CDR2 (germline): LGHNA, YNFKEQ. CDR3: CASSQGRALNTEAFF. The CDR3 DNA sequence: TGTGCCAGCAGCCAAGGGCGGGCCTTGAACACTGAAGCTTTCTTT.

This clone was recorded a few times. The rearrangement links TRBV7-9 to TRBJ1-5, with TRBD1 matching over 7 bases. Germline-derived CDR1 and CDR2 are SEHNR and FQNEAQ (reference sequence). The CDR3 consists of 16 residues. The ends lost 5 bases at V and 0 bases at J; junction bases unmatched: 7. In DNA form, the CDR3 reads TGTGCCAGCAGCCCTCGGGACAGCAATAGCAATCAGCCCCAGCATTTT. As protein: CASSPRDSNSNQPQHF. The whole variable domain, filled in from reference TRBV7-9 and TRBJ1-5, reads DTGVSQNPRHKITKRGQNVTFRCDPISEHNRLYWYRQTLGQGPEFLTYFQNEAQLEKSRLLSDRFSAERPKGSFSTLEIQRTEQGDSAMYLCASSPRDSNSNQPQHFGDGTRLSIL.

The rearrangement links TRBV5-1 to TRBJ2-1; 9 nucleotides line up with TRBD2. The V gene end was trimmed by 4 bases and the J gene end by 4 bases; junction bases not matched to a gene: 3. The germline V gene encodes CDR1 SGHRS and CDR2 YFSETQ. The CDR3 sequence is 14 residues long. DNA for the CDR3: TGCGCCAGCAGCCGTAGCGGGGGATACAATGAGCAGTTCTTC. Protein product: CASSRSGGYNEQFF.

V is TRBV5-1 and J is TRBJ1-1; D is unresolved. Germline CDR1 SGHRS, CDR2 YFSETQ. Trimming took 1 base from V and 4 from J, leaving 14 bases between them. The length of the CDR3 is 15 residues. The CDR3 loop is CASSLFSDNLTEAFF. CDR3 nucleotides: TGCGCCAGCAGCTTGTTCTCCGACAACCTCACTGAAGCTTTCTTT.

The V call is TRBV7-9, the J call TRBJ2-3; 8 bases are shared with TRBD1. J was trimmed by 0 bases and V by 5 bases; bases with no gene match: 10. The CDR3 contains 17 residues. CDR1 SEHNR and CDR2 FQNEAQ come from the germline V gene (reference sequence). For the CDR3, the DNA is TGTGCCAGCAGCCCGCCGGGACAGGTCCTGAGCACAGATACGCAGTATTTT. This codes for CASSPPGQVLSTDTQYF.

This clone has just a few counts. This CDR3 is CASSSRTGRNQPQHF. The CDR3 DNA sequence: TGTGCCAGCAGCTCCCGGACAGGGCGAAATCAGCCCCAGCATTTT. V is TRBV7-2 and J is TRBJ1-5; the match to TRBD1 covers 8 bases. Trimming at V came to 4 bases and at J to 4 bases, leaving 6 bases not matched to a gene. CDR3 length equals 15 residues. Germline CDR1 is SGHTA and CDR2 is FQGNSA.

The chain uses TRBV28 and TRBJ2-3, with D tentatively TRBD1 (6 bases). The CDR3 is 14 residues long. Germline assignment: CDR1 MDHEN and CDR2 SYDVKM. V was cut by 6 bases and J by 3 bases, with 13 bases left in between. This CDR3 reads CASSPPDRTDTQYF. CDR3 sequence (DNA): TGTGCCAGCAGCCCTCCCGACAGGACAGATACGCAGTATTTT.

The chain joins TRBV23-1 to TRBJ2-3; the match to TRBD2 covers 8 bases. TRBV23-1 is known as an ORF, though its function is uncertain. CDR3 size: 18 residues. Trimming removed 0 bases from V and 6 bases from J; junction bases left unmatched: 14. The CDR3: CASSQSLLSGALLDTQYF. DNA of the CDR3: TGCGCCAGCAGTCAATCCCTCCTTAGCGGGGCCCTTCTGGATACGCAGTATTTT.

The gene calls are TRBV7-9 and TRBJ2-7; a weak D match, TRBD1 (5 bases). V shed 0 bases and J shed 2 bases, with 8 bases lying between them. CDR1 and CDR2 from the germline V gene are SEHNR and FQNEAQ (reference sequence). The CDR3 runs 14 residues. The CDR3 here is CASSLAFRAYEQYF. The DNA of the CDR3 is TGTGCCAGCAGCTTAGCGTTCAGGGCCTACGAGCAGTACTTC. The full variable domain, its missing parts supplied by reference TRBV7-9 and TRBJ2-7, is DTGVSQNPRHKITKRGQNVTFRCDPISEHNRLYWYRQTLGQGPEFLTYFQNEAQLEKSRLLSDRFSAERPKGSFSTLEIQRTEQGDSAMYLCASSLAFRAYEQYFGPGTRLTVT.

In nucleotides, the CDR3 is TGTGCCAGTAGCCCTAGGGCAGGGGGTGAAGATGAGCAGTTCTTC. Amino acid sequence: CASSPRAGGEDEQFF. This rearrangement joins TRBV19 to TRBJ2-1; 7 nucleotides match TRBD1. CDR1 and CDR2 from the germline V gene are LNHDA and SQIVND (reference sequence). The CDR3 covers 15 residues. The J segment lost 8 bases and the V segment lost 6 bases, leaving 13 bases of the junction unmatched.

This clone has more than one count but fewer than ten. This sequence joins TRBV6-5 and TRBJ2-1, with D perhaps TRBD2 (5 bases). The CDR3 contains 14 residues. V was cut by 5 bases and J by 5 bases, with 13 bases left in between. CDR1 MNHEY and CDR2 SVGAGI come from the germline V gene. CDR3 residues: CASSTTWGDNEQFF. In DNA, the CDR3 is TGTGCCAGCAGTACTACTTGGGGAGACAATGAGCAGTTCTTC.

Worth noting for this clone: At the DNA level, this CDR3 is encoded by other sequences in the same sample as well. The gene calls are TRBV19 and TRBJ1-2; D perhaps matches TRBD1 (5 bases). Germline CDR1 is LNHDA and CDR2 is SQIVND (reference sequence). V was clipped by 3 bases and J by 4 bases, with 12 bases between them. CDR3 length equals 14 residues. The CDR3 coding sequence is TGTGCCAGTAGTATTTCAGGAACAGGCTATGGCTACACCTTC. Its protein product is CASSISGTGYGYTF.

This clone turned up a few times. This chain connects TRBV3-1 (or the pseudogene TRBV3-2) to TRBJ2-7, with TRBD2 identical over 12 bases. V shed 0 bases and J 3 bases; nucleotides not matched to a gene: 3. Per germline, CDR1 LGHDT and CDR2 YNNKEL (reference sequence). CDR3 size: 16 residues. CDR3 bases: TGTGCCAGCAGCCAAGAAGTACTAGCGGGGGGCTACGAGCAGTACTTC. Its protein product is CASSQEVLAGGYEQYF.

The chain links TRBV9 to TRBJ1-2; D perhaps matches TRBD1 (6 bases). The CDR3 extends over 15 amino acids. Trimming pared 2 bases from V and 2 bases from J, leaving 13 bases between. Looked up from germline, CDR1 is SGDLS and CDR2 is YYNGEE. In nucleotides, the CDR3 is TGTGCCAGCAGCGTCCACAGGGTGTCCAACTATGGCTACACCTTC. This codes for CASSVHRVSNYGYTF. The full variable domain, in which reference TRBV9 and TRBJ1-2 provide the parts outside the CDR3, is DSGVTQTPKHLITATGQRVTLRCSPRSGDLSVYWYQQSLDQGLQFLIQYYNGEERAKGNILERFSAQQFPDLHSELNLSSLELGDSALYFCASSVHRVSNYGYTFGSGTRLTVV.

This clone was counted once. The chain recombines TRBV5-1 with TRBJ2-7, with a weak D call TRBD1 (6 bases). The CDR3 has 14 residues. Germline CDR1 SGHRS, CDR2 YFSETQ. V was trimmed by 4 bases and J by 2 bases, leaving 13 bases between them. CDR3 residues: CASSRRQEAYEQYF. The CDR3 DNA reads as TGCGCCAGCAGCAGGAGACAGGAGGCCTACGAGCAGTACTTC.

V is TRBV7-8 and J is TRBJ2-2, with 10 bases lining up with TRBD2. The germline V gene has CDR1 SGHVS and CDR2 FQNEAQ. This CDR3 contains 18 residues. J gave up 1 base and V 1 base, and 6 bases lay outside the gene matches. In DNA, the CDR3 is TGTGCCAGCAGCTTAGAGTTAGCGGGGGGTCAGAACACCGGGGAGCTGTTTTTT. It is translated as CASSLELAGGQNTGELFF.

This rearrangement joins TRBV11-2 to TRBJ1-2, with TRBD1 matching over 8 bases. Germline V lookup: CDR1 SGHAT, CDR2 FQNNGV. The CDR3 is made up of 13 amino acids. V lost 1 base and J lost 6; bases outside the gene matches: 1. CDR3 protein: CASSLGQGNGYTF. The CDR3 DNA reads TGTGCCAGCAGCTTAGGACAGGGGAATGGCTACACCTTC.

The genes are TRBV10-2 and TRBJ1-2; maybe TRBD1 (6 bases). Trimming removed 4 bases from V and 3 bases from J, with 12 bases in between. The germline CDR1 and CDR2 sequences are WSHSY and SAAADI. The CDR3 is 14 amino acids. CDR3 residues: CASSASGVDYGYTF. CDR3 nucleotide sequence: TGCGCCAGCAGTGCATCAGGGGTCGACTATGGCTACACCTTC.

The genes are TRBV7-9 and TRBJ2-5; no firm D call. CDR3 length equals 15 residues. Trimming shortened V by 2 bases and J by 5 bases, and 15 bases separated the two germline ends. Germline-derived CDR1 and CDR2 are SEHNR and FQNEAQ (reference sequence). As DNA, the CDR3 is TGTGCCAGCAGCTTAACTACGTCGTCAAGGGAGACCCAGTACTTC. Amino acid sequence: CASSLTTSSRETQYF.

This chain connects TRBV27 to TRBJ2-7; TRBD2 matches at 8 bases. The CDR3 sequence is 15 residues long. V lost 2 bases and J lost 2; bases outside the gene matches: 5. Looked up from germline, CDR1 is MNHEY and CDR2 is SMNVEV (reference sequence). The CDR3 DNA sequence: TGTGCCAGCAGTTTACGCGGGGGGAGCCCCTACGAGCAGTACTTC. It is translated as CASSLRGGSPYEQYF.

For the CDR3, the DNA is TGTGCCACCACGGCGGGCACTGAAGCTTTCTTT. Encoded protein: CATTAGTEAFF. The rearrangement joins TRBV24-1 to TRBJ1-1, with D unclear. Germline V gives CDR1 KGHDR, CDR2 SFDVKD. This CDR3 is built from 11 residues. The V gene lost 8 bases and the J gene lost 4 bases, with 7 bases spanning the gap.

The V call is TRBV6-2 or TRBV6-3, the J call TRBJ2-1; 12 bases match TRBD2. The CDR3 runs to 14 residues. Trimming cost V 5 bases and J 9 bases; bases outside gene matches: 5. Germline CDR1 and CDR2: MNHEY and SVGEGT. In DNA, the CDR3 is TGTGCCAGCAGTACTAGCGGGGGGCTGGCTGAGCAGTTCTTC. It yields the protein CASSTSGGLAEQFF.

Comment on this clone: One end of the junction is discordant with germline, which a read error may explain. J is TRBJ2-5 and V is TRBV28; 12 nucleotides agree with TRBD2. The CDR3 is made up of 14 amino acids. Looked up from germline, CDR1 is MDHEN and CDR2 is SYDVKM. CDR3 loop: CASTTPELAGGHHF. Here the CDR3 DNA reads TGTGCCAGCACCACCCCGGAACTAGCGGGGGGACACCACTTC.

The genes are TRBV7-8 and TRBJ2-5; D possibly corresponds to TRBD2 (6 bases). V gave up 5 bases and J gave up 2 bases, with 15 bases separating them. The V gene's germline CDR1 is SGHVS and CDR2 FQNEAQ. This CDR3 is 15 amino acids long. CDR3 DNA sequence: TGTGCCAGCAGCCCCCGACTAGGGCGACAAGAGACCCAGTACTTC. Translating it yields CASSPRLGRQETQYF.

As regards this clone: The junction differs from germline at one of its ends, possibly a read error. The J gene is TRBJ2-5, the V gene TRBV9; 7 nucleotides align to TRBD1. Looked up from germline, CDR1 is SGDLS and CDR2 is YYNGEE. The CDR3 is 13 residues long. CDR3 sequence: CASSVASQGTEYF. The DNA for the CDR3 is TGTGCCAGCAGCGTAGCTTCACAGGGGACCGAGTACTTC. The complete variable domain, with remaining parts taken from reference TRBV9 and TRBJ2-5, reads DSGVTQTPKHLITATGQRVTLRCSPRSGDLSVYWYQQSLDQGLQFLIQYYNGEERAKGNILERFSAQQFPDLHSELNLSSLELGDSALYFCASSVASQGTEYFGPGTRLLVL.

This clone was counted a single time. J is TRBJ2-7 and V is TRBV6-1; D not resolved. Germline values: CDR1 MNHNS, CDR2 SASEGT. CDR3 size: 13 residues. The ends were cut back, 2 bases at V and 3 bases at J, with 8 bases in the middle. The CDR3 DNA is TGTGCCAGCAGTGAAACCGGTAACTACGAGCAGTACTTC. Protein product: CASSETGNYEQYF.

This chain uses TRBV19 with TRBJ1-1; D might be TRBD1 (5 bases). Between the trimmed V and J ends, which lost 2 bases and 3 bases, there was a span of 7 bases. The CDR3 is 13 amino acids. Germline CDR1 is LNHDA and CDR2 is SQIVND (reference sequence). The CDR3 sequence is CASSIPGDTEAFF. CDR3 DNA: TGTGCCAGTAGTATACCGGGGGACACTGAAGCTTTCTTT.